Following are 24 T cell receptor beta chains from one sample sequenced in a study of T cell responses to AZD1222 COVID-19 vaccine. Assay: immunoSEQ multiplex PCR; the TCRdb copy retains only in-frame clones and omits some. Of about 140,000 clones listed, about 87% are singletons. This material consisted of peripheral blood, taken on day 0 of AZD1222 vaccination. The receptors come from an adult in good health.

The chain combines TRBV9 with TRBJ1-1, with TRBD1 as a possible D gene (5 bases). This CDR3 contains 14 residues. Germline V lookup: CDR1 SGDLS, CDR2 YYNGEE. Trimming took off 2 bases at V and 7 bases at J, with 15 bases between the two ends. CDR3 DNA: TGTGCCAGCAGCGTGGGACCGGAAATGAGTGAAGCTTTCTTT. Its protein product is CASSVGPEMSEAFF.

The genes are TRBV6-2 or TRBV6-3 and TRBJ1-5, with D tentatively TRBD1 (5 bases). The CDR3 is 13 residues long. In germline, CDR1 is MNHEY, CDR2 SVGEGT. V was clipped by 2 bases and J by 6 bases, with 8 bases between them. This CDR3 is CASSYGGAQPQHF. The CDR3 coding sequence is TGTGCCAGCAGTTACGGGGGAGCTCAGCCCCAGCATTTT.

The chain couples TRBV4-3 to TRBJ1-5; D not certain. Germline CDR1 LGHNA, CDR2 YSLEER. This CDR3 spans 15 amino acids. V lost 0 bases to trimming and J lost 1 base, with 7 bases between them. This CDR3 reads CASSQDRWSNQPQHF. The DNA of the CDR3 is TGCGCCAGCAGCCAAGATCGGTGGAGCAATCAGCCCCAGCATTTT.

The J gene is TRBJ2-1, the V gene TRBV6-5; D uncertain. The V end was cut by 4 bases, the J end by 0 bases, with 7 bases between. The V gene's germline CDR1 is MNHEY and CDR2 SVGAGI. The CDR3 runs to 14 residues. In DNA form, the CDR3 reads TGTGCCAGCAGTTCCTCAAGCTCCTACAATGAGCAGTTCTTC. This codes for CASSSSSSYNEQFF.

The chain recombines TRBV4-1 with TRBJ1-6, with D hard to call. The germline V gene has CDR1 MGHRA and CDR2 YSYEKL. The CDR3 is 16 residues long. V lost 0 bases to trimming and J lost 0 bases, with 6 bases between them. CDR3: CASSQDPSSYNSPLHF. CDR3 nucleotides: TGCGCCAGCAGCCAAGATCCGAGCTCCTATAATTCACCCCTCCACTTT.

The CDR3 sequence is CASSLAGGPFNEQFF. CDR3 nucleotide sequence: TGTGCCAGCAGCTTAGCGGGAGGGCCATTCAATGAGCAGTTCTTC. This chain connects TRBV11-3 to TRBJ2-1, with 8 bases that match TRBD2. With V trimmed by 1 base and J by 6 bases, 5 bases remained unmatched. The CDR3 extends over 15 amino acids. Germline assignment: CDR1 SGHNT and CDR2 YENEEA.

This clone was observed a single time. The J gene is TRBJ2-7, the V gene TRBV7-8, with D perhaps TRBD1 (6 bases). CDR1 and CDR2 from the germline V gene are SGHVS and FQNEAQ. The length of the CDR3 is 11 residues. Trimming removed 3 bases at V and 7 bases at J, with 7 bases between. The CDR3 is CASSFGTEQYF. The CDR3 region has the DNA TGTGCCAGCAGCTTTGGGACAGAGCAGTACTTC. Using reference TRBV7-8 and TRBJ2-7 for the parts outside the CDR3, the full variable domain is GAGVSQSPRYKVAKRGQDVALRCDPISGHVSLFWYQQALGQGPEFLTYFQNEAQLDKSGLPSDRFFAERPEGSVSTLKIQRTQQEDSAVYLCASSFGTEQYFGPGTRLTVT.

This chain uses TRBV7-8 with TRBJ1-5, with D unclear. The V end lost 5 bases, the J end lost 6 bases, and 8 bases lay between the germline ends. The germline V gene has CDR1 SGHVS and CDR2 FQNEAQ. The CDR3 length is 12 residues. For the CDR3, the DNA is TGTGCCAGCAGCCCGTCGGGTCAGCCCCAGCATTTT. Amino acids: CASSPSGQPQHF. Based on the CDR3 plus reference TRBV7-8 and TRBJ1-5, the full variable domain is GAGVSQSPRYKVAKRGQDVALRCDPISGHVSLFWYQQALGQGPEFLTYFQNEAQLDKSGLPSDRFFAERPEGSVSTLKIQRTQQEDSAVYLCASSPSGQPQHFGDGTRLSIL.

The genes are TRBV5-1 and TRBJ1-2, with D perhaps matching TRBD1 (6 bases). V lost 3 bases to trimming and J lost 8 bases, with 8 bases between them. The CDR3 has 11 residues. Per germline, CDR1 SGHRS and CDR2 YFSETQ. CDR3 loop: CASSSGEGYTF. In DNA, the CDR3 is TGCGCCAGCAGCTCAGGGGAGGGCTACACCTTC.

The chain uses TRBV11-1 and TRBJ1-2, with D perhaps matching TRBD1 (5 bases). CDR1 SGHAT and CDR2 FQDESV come from the germline V gene (reference sequence). The CDR3 spans 15 residues. Trimming removed 4 bases at V and 6 bases at J, with 18 bases between. In nucleotides, the CDR3 is TGTGCCAGCAGCTCCCCACGGCAGGGCGGAAATGGCTACACCTTC. It yields the protein CASSSPRQGGNGYTF.

This chain uses TRBV6-1 with TRBJ1-6, with unresolved D. The CDR3 covers 17 residues. The V gene lost 0 bases and the J gene lost 4 bases, with 13 bases spanning the gap. The germline CDR1 and CDR2 sequences are MNHNS and SASEGT. CDR3 DNA: TGTGCCAGCAGTGAAGCAAAGGGAGGAGTTTATAATTCACCCCTCCACTTT. It codes for CASSEAKGGVYNSPLHF.

The chain has TRBV28 and TRBJ2-7, with D maybe TRBD2 (5 bases). CDR1 and CDR2 from the germline V gene are MDHEN and SYDVKM. V was clipped by 3 bases and J by 2 bases, with 8 bases between them. CDR3 size: 13 residues. For the CDR3, the DNA is TGTGCCAGCAGTTTTTCCGGGGCCTACGAGCAGTACTTC. Its translation is CASSFSGAYEQYF.

The V call is TRBV14, the J call TRBJ1-4, with a possible D match to TRBD1 (5 bases). This CDR3 is 15 amino acids long. Germline CDR1 is SGHDN and CDR2 is FVKESK. V was shortened by 1 base and J by 7 bases, with 13 bases between the two germline ends. CDR3 sequence: CASSQVYGGFEKLFF. In nucleotides, the CDR3 is TGTGCCAGCAGCCAAGTTTACGGGGGATTTGAAAAACTGTTTTTT.

This clone occurred a few times. The genes are TRBV7-2 and TRBJ2-2; D is unresolved. Germline V gene data show CDR1 as SGHTA and CDR2 as FQGNSA. V lost 10 bases, J lost 4 bases, and 13 bases lay in between. This CDR3 comprises 13 residues. CDR3 loop: CATRFSSTGELFF. The CDR3 nucleotides are TGTGCCACACGCTTTAGCTCCACCGGGGAGCTGTTTTTT.

Comment on this clone: The junction shows a germline mismatch at one end, possibly a read error. In DNA form, the CDR3 reads TGCAGTGTTATGATTGGCACACTTGTCTCCTTC. Amino acids: CSVMIGTLVSF. V gene TRBV20-1 combines with J gene TRBJ1-2; D call uncertain. CDR1 is DFQATT and CDR2 is SNEGSKA in the germline V gene (reference sequence). CDR3 length: 11 residues.

The chain has TRBV7-2 and TRBJ1-1; a weak D match, TRBD1 (6 bases). Germline V lookup: CDR1 SGHTA, CDR2 FQGNSA. This CDR3 has 17 amino acids. With 5 bases removed from V and 0 bases from J, the gap between germline ends came to 19 bases. The CDR3 here is CASSLLQGIIMNTEAFF. The CDR3 nucleotides read TGTGCCAGCAGCCTATTGCAGGGGATAATAATGAACACTGAAGCTTTCTTT.

The rearrangement joins TRBV5-4 to TRBJ1-1; 7 bases line up with TRBD1. CDR3 size: 14 residues. After removal of 5 bases from V and 0 bases from J, the junction contained 4 bases not matched to a gene. From germline, CDR1 is SGHNT and CDR2 YYREEE (reference sequence). The CDR3 sequence: CASSGTAVNTEAFF. The CDR3 nucleotides are TGTGCCAGCAGTGGGACAGCGGTGAACACTGAAGCTTTCTTT. Using reference TRBV5-4 and TRBJ1-1 for the parts outside the CDR3, the full variable domain is ETGVTQSPTHLIKTRGQQVTLRCSSQSGHNTVSWYQQALGQGPQFIFQYYREEENGRGNFPPRFSGLQFPNYSSELNVNALELDDSALYLCASSGTAVNTEAFFGQGTRLTVV.

This clone was picked up one time. This chain uses TRBV5-4 with TRBJ2-3; D gene ambiguous. The CDR3 contains 15 residues. The V and J ends lost 1 base and 2 bases respectively, with 11 bases between them. From germline, CDR1 is SGHNT and CDR2 YYREEE (reference sequence). This CDR3 reads CASSLWRLPTDTQYF. CDR3 DNA: TGTGCCAGCAGCTTGTGGCGGCTCCCCACAGATACGCAGTATTTT. Looking up the rest from reference TRBV5-4 and TRBJ2-3 gives the full variable domain: ETGVTQSPTHLIKTRGQQVTLRCSSQSGHNTVSWYQQALGQGPQFIFQYYREEENGRGNFPPRFSGLQFPNYSSELNVNALELDDSALYLCASSLWRLPTDTQYFGPGTRLTVL.

The rearrangement joins TRBV5-6 to TRBJ2-5; TRBD1 matches at 7 bases. V was clipped by 4 bases and J by 3 bases; unmatched bases: 6. This CDR3 is 14 amino acids long. Germline CDR1 SGHDT, CDR2 YYEEEE. DNA for the CDR3: TGTGCCAGCAGCGTGACAGGGAGAAAAGAGACCCAGTACTTC. It yields the protein CASSVTGRKETQYF.

This chain links TRBV10-2 with TRBJ2-1; 12 nucleotides line up with TRBD2. CDR1 and CDR2 (germline): WSHSY, SAAADI. Trimming cost V 3 bases and J 7 bases; bases outside gene matches: 7. This CDR3 is 16 amino acids long. The CDR3 sequence: CASSDPRLAGVNEQFF. The CDR3 coding sequence is TGCGCCAGCAGTGACCCAAGACTAGCGGGAGTGAATGAGCAGTTCTTC.

The chain uses TRBV5-1 and TRBJ2-2; 10 positions agree with TRBD1. Germline V gene lookup returns CDR1 SGHRS and CDR2 YFSETQ. The CDR3 length is 15 residues. The ends lost 0 bases at V and 6 bases at J; junction bases unmatched: 2. This chain's CDR3 is CASSLGDRGSGELFF. CDR3 nucleotides: TGCGCCAGCAGCTTGGGGGACAGGGGTTCCGGGGAGCTGTTTTTT.

The chain links TRBV12-5 to TRBJ1-1; D perhaps matches TRBD1 (6 bases). Germline V lookup: CDR1 LGHNT, CDR2 FRNRAP. This CDR3 region has 14 residues. Trimming shortened V by 7 bases and J by 2 bases, and 14 bases separated the two germline ends. The CDR3 sequence: CASVRGGRNTEAFF. CDR3 DNA: TGTGCTAGTGTCCGAGGGGGGCGAAACACTGAAGCTTTCTTT.

The gene calls are TRBV12-3 or TRBV12-4 and TRBJ1-2; TRBD1 is a possible D gene (5 bases). The CDR3 has 13 residues. Trimming removed 3 bases from V and 4 bases from J, with 9 bases in between. The DNA of the CDR3 is TGTGCCAGCAGTTTGGGGGGAATCTATGGCTACACCTTC. This sequence encodes CASSLGGIYGYTF.

The genes are TRBV19 and TRBJ2-2; TRBD2 agrees at 9 bases. Germline V gene data show CDR1 as LNHDA and CDR2 as SQIVND (reference sequence). CDR3 length equals 16 residues. The junction had 6 bases not matched to a gene; V was cut back by 1 base and J by 6 bases. As DNA, the CDR3 is TGTGCCAGTAGTATAGGCCCGGGACTAGCCCCCGGGGAGCTGTTTTTT. Encoded protein: CASSIGPGLAPGELFF. The full variable domain, with the rest looked up from reference TRBV19 and TRBJ2-2, is DGGITQSPKYLFRKEGQNVTLSCEQNLNHDAMYWYRQDPGQGLRLIYYSQIVNDFQKGDIAEGYSVSREKKESFPLTVTSAQKNPTAFYLCASSIGPGLAPGELFFGEGSRLTVL.